The next 21 T cell receptor beta chains were all read from a single sample in a study of T cells in Graves' hyperthyroidism and ophthalmopathy (dated by TCRdb to the late 2010s). Libraries came from multiplex PCR. For sequencing, an Illumina HiSeq 2000 was employed. The TCR beta CDR3 regions were amplified from the RNA transcripts. The first round of RT-PCR for the TCR CDR3 was performed with the HTBI primer set and the Qiagen OneStep RT-PCR kit. TCRdb's own reprocessing of the public reads used fastp at Q25 and MiXCR and kept productive beta chains. Identical CDR3 protein sequences are pooled into one entry, listed with their most common genes and DNA. This sample comprises 250,000 or so distinct CDR3 sequences, roughly 15% of them detected only once. The leading ten clones occupy more than 30% of the sample. Sequencing was performed on blood. The receptors shown here come from a woman aged 45-60 years with Graves' hyperthyroidism that later progressed to Graves' ophthalmopathy.

This clonotype was observed at least ten times. The rearrangement joins TRBV11-2 to TRBJ2-3; D perhaps matches TRBD2 (6 bases). The germline V gene encodes CDR1 SGHAT and CDR2 FQNNGV. Trimming took off 3 bases at V and 0 bases at J, with 19 bases between the two ends. The CDR3 consists of 18 residues. CDR3 sequence: CASSFPPLSGPSTDTQYF. DNA for the CDR3: TGTGCCAGCAGCTTCCCCCCCCTCAGCGGGCCTAGCACAGATACGCAGTATTTT.

The sample holds a few counts of this clonotype. CDR3 protein: CASTTGFPSGGYTF. The CDR3, as DNA: TGTGCCAGCACTACAGGGTTTCCGAGTGGTGGCTACACCTTC. This chain joins TRBV2 and TRBJ1-2, with a weak D call TRBD1 (6 bases). In germline, CDR1 is SNHLY, CDR2 FYNNEI. This CDR3 contains 14 residues. Between the trimmed V and J ends, which lost 7 bases and 7 bases, there was a span of 19 bases.

V usage is TRBV6-2 or TRBV6-3 and J usage is TRBJ2-2, with 8 positions matching TRBD2. V lost 6 bases to trimming and J lost 7 bases; unmatched junction nucleotides: 13. This CDR3 is 16 amino acids long. Germline V gene sequence: CDR1 MNHEY, CDR2 SVGEGT. The chain's CDR3 is CASRATGTRKIGELFF. For the CDR3, the DNA is TGTGCCAGCAGAGCAACCGGGACTAGGAAGATCGGGGAGCTGTTTTTT.

This clonotype was picked up many times. The rearrangement links TRBV2 to TRBJ2-7; 10 bases line up with TRBD1. Losses at the gene ends were 7 bases for V and 1 base for J; bases not matched to a gene: 7. Germline V gives CDR1 SNHLY, CDR2 FYNNEI. The CDR3 loop spans 15 amino acids. The DNA of the CDR3 is TGTGCCAGCAAAACGGACAGGGGGGGTTCCTACGAGCAGTACTTC. Protein sequence: CASKTDRGGSYEQYF.

This clonotype occurred a few times. A much more abundant neighbour one base away suggests this may be a read error. V is TRBV11-2 and J is TRBJ2-1; 11 nucleotides agree with TRBD2. With 4 bases clipped from V and 9 bases from J, the junction kept 5 bases outside the gene matches. Per the germline V gene, CDR1 is SGHAT and CDR2 is FQNNGV. This CDR3 contains 14 residues. CDR3 in DNA: TGTGCCAGCAGCTCGCTAGCGGGAGGTAGTGAGCAGTTCTTC. This codes for CASSSLAGGSEQFF.

The chain is built from TRBV19 and TRBJ1-2; D is ambiguous. The V gene lost 3 bases and the J gene lost 3 bases, with 8 bases spanning the gap. CDR3 size: 13 residues. Germline assignment: CDR1 LNHDA and CDR2 SQIVND (reference sequence). The CDR3 protein is CASSIIGDYGYTF. The CDR3 coding sequence is TGTGCCAGTAGTATTATCGGGGACTATGGCTACACCTTC.

This clonotype occurred many times. The chain joins TRBV28 to TRBJ1-2, with D possibly matching TRBD1 (5 bases). Trimming stripped 5 bases from V and 7 bases from J, with 17 bases between. Germline CDR1 is MDHEN and CDR2 is SYDVKM. This CDR3 comprises 14 residues. This CDR3 is CASSTRLGTIGYTF. CDR3 bases: TGTGCCAGCAGTACTCGACTCGGGACCATTGGCTACACCTTC.

As regards this clonotype: An end of the junction does not agree with germline; a read error may underlie this. The chain joins TRBV28 to TRBJ2-6; TRBD1 aligns across 7 bases. The CDR3 is 18 amino acids. Germline V gene sequence: CDR1 MDHEN, CDR2 SYDVKM. CDR3 amino acids: CASSFWETGSSGANALTF. For the CDR3, the DNA is TGTGCCAGCAGTTTTTGGGAGACAGGGTCTTCTGGGGCCAACGCCCTGACTTTC.

This clonotype was detected only a few times. This chain links TRBV20-1 with TRBJ2-6, with D possibly being TRBD1 (6 bases). CDR3 length equals 14 residues. In germline, CDR1 is DFQATT, CDR2 SNEGSKA (reference sequence). V was shortened by 2 bases and J by 2 bases, with 7 bases between the two germline ends. This CDR3 is CSARTGTGANVLTF. As DNA, the CDR3 is TGCAGTGCTAGAACAGGGACTGGGGCCAACGTCCTGACTTTC.

This clonotype came up many times. V gene TRBV6-5 combines with J gene TRBJ2-1, with 8 bases fitting TRBD1. V was pared by 2 bases and J by 4 bases, with 1 base of the junction left unmatched. The CDR3 is made up of 14 amino acids. The germline V gene has CDR1 MNHEY and CDR2 SVGAGI. The CDR3 here is CASSYRDRYNEQFF. The CDR3 DNA is TGTGCCAGCAGTTACAGGGACAGGTACAATGAGCAGTTCTTC.

This clonotype was counted many times. The rearrangement uses TRBV5-1 and TRBJ2-7; D call uncertain. Looked up from germline, CDR1 is SGHRS and CDR2 is YFSETQ. V lost 0 bases, J lost 0 bases, and 10 bases lay in between. The length of the CDR3 is 15 residues. Written as DNA, the CDR3 is TGCGCCAGCAGCTTGGAACCCAGCGTCTCCTACGAGCAGTACTTC. It codes for CASSLEPSVSYEQYF. The variable domain in full, with the rest retrieved from reference TRBV5-1 and TRBJ2-7, is KAGVTQTPRYLIKTRGQQVTLSCSPISGHRSVSWYQQTPGQGLQFLFEYFSETQRNKGNFPGRFSGRQFSNSRSEMNVSTLELGDSALYLCASSLEPSVSYEQYFGPGTRLTVT.

The chain uses TRBV12-3 or TRBV12-4 and TRBJ1-6; no clear D gene. V gave up 2 bases and J gave up 7 bases, with 6 bases separating them. This CDR3 has 13 amino acids. The DNA for the CDR3 is TGTGCCAGCAGTTTATCGGAGAATTCACCCCTCCACTTT. It is translated as CASSLSENSPLHF.

This clonotype was observed at least ten times. V usage is TRBV3-1 and J usage is TRBJ2-7; D remains ambiguous. With 0 bases removed from V and 2 bases from J, the gap between germline ends came to 2 bases. The CDR3 loop spans 12 amino acids. Germline V gives CDR1 LGHDT, CDR2 YNNKEL (reference sequence). CDR3 DNA: TGTGCCAGCAGCCAAGACACCTACGAGCAGTACTTC. This encodes CASSQDTYEQYF.

The J gene is TRBJ1-2, the V gene TRBV28; 8 nucleotides match TRBD1. J gave up 4 bases and V 10 bases, and 8 bases lay outside the gene matches. The CDR3 has 13 residues. From germline, CDR1 is MDHEN and CDR2 SYDVKM. CDR3 sequence reads: CATPDRDGYGYTF. For the CDR3, the DNA is TGTGCCACCCCGGACAGGGACGGCTATGGCTACACCTTC.

This clonotype was seen a few times. The J gene is TRBJ1-3, the V gene TRBV10-3; 7 bases align to TRBD1. Germline loops: CDR1 ENHRY, CDR2 SYGVKD. V trimming: 5 bases; J trimming: 4 bases; junction bases outside the gene matches: 2. CDR3 length: 13 amino acids. The CDR3 region is CAISPGQGNTIYF. In nucleotides, the CDR3 is TGTGCCATCAGTCCGGGACAGGGAAACACCATATATTTT.

The V call is TRBV12-3 or TRBV12-4, the J call TRBJ2-1; the D is unclear. The CDR3 is 15 residues long. The ends were cut back, 5 bases at V and 2 bases at J, with 13 bases in the middle. This chain's CDR3 is CASSEMAKTYNEQFF. The CDR3 DNA reads as TGTGCCAGCAGTGAAATGGCCAAAACCTACAATGAGCAGTTCTTC.

This clonotype was seen ten or more times. The chain joins TRBV18 to TRBJ1-2, with 7 bases matching TRBD1. CDR1 KGHSH and CDR2 LQKENI come from the germline V gene. The J segment lost 8 bases and the V segment lost 6 bases, leaving 18 bases of the junction unmatched. CDR3 length: 16 residues. In nucleotides, the CDR3 is TGTGCCAGCTCGAGGACAGGACTCTCCAGGCGGGAAGGCTACACCTTC. This translates into CASSRTGLSRREGYTF.

This clonotype was seen many times. The rearrangement joins TRBV28 to TRBJ1-5; D possibly corresponds to TRBD1 (6 bases). The CDR3 spans 17 residues. In germline, CDR1 is MDHEN, CDR2 SYDVKM. Trimming left V 1 base short and J 2 bases short, with 15 bases between. As DNA, the CDR3 is TGTGCCAGCAGTTTATCTTACCAACAGGGAGGCAATCAGCCCCAGCATTTT. The encoded protein is CASSLSYQQGGNQPQHF.

This clonotype has a count of ten or more. The V call is TRBV6-1, the J call TRBJ2-3; TRBD2 matches 11 bases. The V gene end was trimmed by 11 bases and the J gene end by 6 bases; junction bases not matched to a gene: 10. This CDR3 is 14 amino acids long. Looked up from germline, CDR1 is MNHNS and CDR2 is SASEGT. CDR3 sequence (DNA): TGTGCCTCCGCCGGGACTAGCGGAGGGGATACGCAGTATTTT. It encodes CASAGTSGGDTQYF.

The genes are TRBV14 and TRBJ2-7; no firm D call. V was clipped by 3 bases and J by 0 bases, with 12 bases between them. Germline V gene data show CDR1 as SGHDN and CDR2 as FVKESK. The CDR3 runs 15 residues. The CDR3 coding sequence is TGTGCCAGCAGCCACGAGAGTTCTCCCTCCTACGAGCAGTACTTC. It is translated as CASSHESSPSYEQYF.

In its sample, this clonotype was seen many times. The rearrangement uses TRBV24-1 and TRBJ2-3; D perhaps matches TRBD2 (5 bases). CDR1 and CDR2 from the germline V gene are KGHDR and SFDVKD. Trimming pared 3 bases from V and 4 bases from J, leaving 10 bases between. The CDR3 runs 14 residues. CDR3 sequence reads: CATSDTRLADTQYF. CDR3 coding DNA: TGTGCCACCAGTGATACTAGACTGGCAGATACGCAGTATTTT.